A selection of T cell receptor beta chains follows, all from one sample in a study of blood T cell repertoires in COVID-19. Data came from immunoSEQ multiplex PCR; TCRdb stores just in-frame clones and leaves some out. The table records about 89,000 clones, more than 65% of them present only once. The sequenced sample consisted of peripheral blood. The origin of the receptors is an elderly woman with acute or convalescent COVID-19. CDR3s include the opening cysteine and the closing phenylalanine or tryptophan. The order of the fields is CDR3 protein, CDR3 DNA, J gene, clone size, D gene, V gene, CDR3 length. A D gene is named only where the DNA matches it firmly. For some rows the clone size is stated as once, few or many, or as a class when expanded; others skip it.

CDR3 protein: CSVEPGQTPKAFF
CDR3 DNA: TGCAGCGTTGAACCGGGACAGACTCCAAAAGCTTTCTTT
J gene: TRBJ1-1
clone size: -
D gene: TRBD1
V gene: TRBV29-1
CDR3 length: 13

CDR3 protein: CASSSKRLSGGAGNEQFF
CDR3 DNA: TGTGCCAGCAGCTCGAAACGTTTAAGTGGGGGGGCCGGCAATGAGCAGTTCTTC
J gene: TRBJ2-1
clone size: -
D gene: -
V gene: TRBV5-4
CDR3 length: 18

CDR3 protein: CASTPTPSTGEAFF
CDR3 DNA: TGTGCCAGCACCCCTACCCCCTCTACAGGTGAAGCTTTCTTT
J gene: TRBJ1-1
clone size: -
D gene: -
V gene: TRBV27
CDR3 length: 14

CDR3 protein: CASSIWRLGQPQHF
CDR3 DNA: TGTGCCAGTAGTATTTGGAGGCTTGGTCAGCCCCAGCATTTT
J gene: TRBJ1-5
clone size: -
D gene: -
V gene: TRBV19
CDR3 length: 14

CDR3 protein: CASSSQRQAAYTF
CDR3 DNA: TGTGCCAGCAGCTCCCAAAGACAGGCGGCCTACACCTTC
J gene: TRBJ1-2
clone size: -
D gene: -
V gene: TRBV11-2
CDR3 length: 13

CDR3 protein: CASSVTGGAAGETQYF
CDR3 DNA: TGTGCCAGCAGCGTAACCGGGGGGGCCGCCGGAGAGACCCAGTACTTC
J gene: TRBJ2-5
clone size: -
D gene: TRBD2
V gene: TRBV9
CDR3 length: 16

CDR3 protein: CAWTDWASNYGYTF
CDR3 DNA: TGTGCCTGGACAGATTGGGCCTCTAACTATGGCTACACCTTC
J gene: TRBJ1-2
clone size: -
D gene: -
V gene: TRBV30
CDR3 length: 14

CDR3 protein: CASRSGGLSGNTIYF
CDR3 DNA: TGTGCCAGTAGAAGTGGGGGACTCTCTGGAAACACCATATATTTT
J gene: TRBJ1-3
clone size: few
D gene: -
V gene: TRBV19
CDR3 length: 15

CDR3 protein: CASSTEMNTEAFF
CDR3 DNA: TGTGCCAGCAGTACAGAGATGAACACTGAAGCTTTCTTT
J gene: TRBJ1-1
clone size: -
D gene: -
V gene: TRBV7-9
CDR3 length: 13

CDR3 protein: CASSIRGSYQPQHF
CDR3 DNA: TGTGCCAGTAGTATCCGGGGATCTTATCAGCCCCAGCATTTT
J gene: TRBJ1-5
clone size: -
D gene: -
V gene: TRBV19
CDR3 length: 14

CDR3 protein: CASSSSGQARGETQYF
CDR3 DNA: TGCGCCAGCAGCTCATCTGGACAGGCGAGGGGGGAGACCCAGTACTTC
J gene: TRBJ2-5
clone size: -
D gene: TRBD1
V gene: TRBV5-1
CDR3 length: 16

CDR3 protein: CASSPQSTVHEQYF
CDR3 DNA: TGTGCCAGCAGCCCCCAGTCGACAGTCCACGAGCAGTACTTC
J gene: TRBJ2-7
clone size: -
D gene: -
V gene: TRBV9
CDR3 length: 14

CDR3 protein: CATSRDSVGQSYEQYF
CDR3 DNA: TGTGCCACCAGCAGAGACTCGGTGGGACAGTCCTACGAGCAGTACTTC
J gene: TRBJ2-7
clone size: -
D gene: TRBD1
V gene: TRBV15
CDR3 length: 16

CDR3 protein: CASSYFRGRNQPQHF
CDR3 DNA: TGTGCCAGCAGTTACTTTAGAGGGAGAAATCAGCCCCAGCATTTT
J gene: TRBJ1-5
clone size: -
D gene: -
V gene: TRBV6-6
CDR3 length: 15

CDR3 protein: CASTLGGGYGYTF
CDR3 DNA: TGTGCCAGCACCTTGGGGGGTGGCTATGGCTACACCTTC
J gene: TRBJ1-2
clone size: -
D gene: -
V gene: TRBV28
CDR3 length: 13

CDR3 protein: CASSLQGYTEAFF
CDR3 DNA: TGTGCCAGCAGCCTACAGGGGTACACTGAAGCTTTCTTT
J gene: TRBJ1-1
clone size: -
D gene: TRBD1
V gene: TRBV11-3
CDR3 length: 13

CDR3 protein: CASSAAYEQYF
CDR3 DNA: TGTGCCAGCAGCGCGGCCTACGAGCAGTACTTC
J gene: TRBJ2-7
clone size: -
D gene: -
V gene: TRBV7-9
CDR3 length: 11

CDR3 protein: CASGRQGRETQYF
CDR3 DNA: TGTGCCAGCGGTCGACAGGGACGAGAGACCCAGTACTTC
J gene: TRBJ2-5
clone size: -
D gene: TRBD1
V gene: TRBV25-1
CDR3 length: 13

CDR3 protein: CASSQDYAGVVYGYTF
CDR3 DNA: TGTGCCAGCAGCCAAGATTATGCAGGGGTTGTCTATGGCTACACCTTC
J gene: TRBJ1-2
clone size: -
D gene: -
V gene: TRBV4-2
CDR3 length: 16

CDR3 protein: CASSAETSETQYF
CDR3 DNA: TGTGCCAGCAGCGCTGAGACATCAGAGACCCAGTACTTC
J gene: TRBJ2-5
clone size: once
D gene: -
V gene: TRBV9
CDR3 length: 13

CDR3 protein: CASSLTGGRWSSGNTIYF
CDR3 DNA: TGTGCCAGCAGCTTAACAGGGGGTCGGTGGAGCTCTGGAAACACCATATATTTT
J gene: TRBJ1-3
clone size: once
D gene: TRBD1
V gene: TRBV7-9
CDR3 length: 18

CDR3 protein: CASSLLSYTGELFF
CDR3 DNA: TGTGCCAGCAGTTTATTGAGTTACACCGGGGAGCTGTTTTTT
J gene: TRBJ2-2
clone size: -
D gene: -
V gene: TRBV27
CDR3 length: 14

CDR3 protein: CASTLKQGAMNYGYTF
CDR3 DNA: TGCGCCAGCACATTAAAACAGGGTGCTATGAACTATGGCTACACCTTC
J gene: TRBJ1-2
clone size: -
D gene: -
V gene: TRBV23-1
CDR3 length: 16

CDR3 protein: CASSPAFQGSFQPQHF
CDR3 DNA: TGTGCCAGCTCACCAGCGTTCCAGGGTTCTTTTCAGCCCCAGCATTTT
J gene: TRBJ1-5
clone size: -
D gene: -
V gene: TRBV18
CDR3 length: 16

CDR3 protein: CASSPRTSGGETQYF
CDR3 DNA: TGCGCCAGCAGCCCCCGAACTAGCGGGGGGGAGACCCAGTACTTC
J gene: TRBJ2-5
clone size: -
D gene: TRBD2
V gene: TRBV5-1
CDR3 length: 15

CDR3 protein: CASTAGFGNTIYF
CDR3 DNA: TGTGCCAGCACCGCAGGGTTTGGAAACACCATATATTTT
J gene: TRBJ1-3
clone size: -
D gene: -
V gene: TRBV6-5
CDR3 length: 13

CDR3 protein: CASSMVNSRSGANVLTF
CDR3 DNA: TGTGCCAGTAGTATGGTCAACAGCCGATCTGGGGCCAACGTCCTGACTTTC
J gene: TRBJ2-6
clone size: -
D gene: -
V gene: TRBV19
CDR3 length: 17

CDR3 protein: CASSREETQYF
CDR3 DNA: TGTGCCAGCAGTAGGGAGGAGACCCAGTACTTC
J gene: TRBJ2-5
clone size: -
D gene: -
V gene: TRBV28
CDR3 length: 11

CDR3 protein: CATSRENTGDYGYTF
CDR3 DNA: TGTGCCACCAGCAGAGAAAACACAGGGGATTATGGCTACACCTTC
J gene: TRBJ1-2
clone size: -
D gene: TRBD1
V gene: TRBV15
CDR3 length: 15

CDR3 protein: CASSQVSWYTGELFF
CDR3 DNA: TGTGCCAGCAGCCAAGTTAGTTGGTACACCGGGGAGCTGTTTTTT
J gene: TRBJ2-2
clone size: few
D gene: -
V gene: TRBV14
CDR3 length: 15

CDR3 protein: CASSPQGSGGASEQFF
CDR3 DNA: TGTGCCAGCAGCCCCCAGGGGAGCGGGGGGGCCTCTGAGCAGTTCTTC
J gene: TRBJ2-1
clone size: -
D gene: TRBD2
V gene: TRBV7-2
CDR3 length: 16

CDR3 protein: CASSLEVGVSEQYF
CDR3 DNA: TGTGCCAGCAGCTTGGAAGTAGGGGTGAGCGAGCAGTACTTC
J gene: TRBJ2-7
clone size: -
D gene: -
V gene: TRBV5-4
CDR3 length: 14

CDR3 protein: CASTPRAGESYYNEQFF
CDR3 DNA: TGTGCCAGCACCCCCCGAGCGGGGGAGTCGTACTACAATGAGCAGTTCTTC
J gene: TRBJ2-1
clone size: -
D gene: TRBD2
V gene: TRBV6-2/TRBV6-3
CDR3 length: 17

CDR3 protein: CATFDGSGELFF
CDR3 DNA: TGTGCCACTTTCGACGGGTCCGGGGAGCTGTTTTTT
J gene: TRBJ2-2
clone size: once
D gene: -
V gene: TRBV7-9
CDR3 length: 12

CDR3 protein: CASSQEWDRGKAFF
CDR3 DNA: TGCGCCAGCAGCCAAGAATGGGACAGGGGAAAAGCTTTCTTT
J gene: TRBJ1-1
clone size: -
D gene: TRBD1
V gene: TRBV4-3
CDR3 length: 14

CDR3 protein: CASSIGRGGNQPQHF
CDR3 DNA: TGTGCCAGTAGTATAGGCAGGGGTGGCAATCAGCCCCAGCATTTT
J gene: TRBJ1-5
clone size: -
D gene: -
V gene: TRBV19
CDR3 length: 15

CDR3 protein: CASSLPVAKNIQYF
CDR3 DNA: TGTGCCAGCAGCTTGCCGGTAGCCAAAAACATTCAGTACTTC
J gene: TRBJ2-4
clone size: -
D gene: -
V gene: TRBV5-6
CDR3 length: 14

CDR3 protein: CASSQLDRGGEKLFF
CDR3 DNA: TGTGCCAGCAGCCAGTTGGACAGGGGAGGCGAAAAACTGTTTTTT
J gene: TRBJ1-4
clone size: -
D gene: TRBD1
V gene: TRBV3-1/TRBV3-2
CDR3 length: 15

CDR3 protein: CASRPAGDRAHEQFF
CDR3 DNA: TGTGCCAGCAGGCCCGCTGGGGACAGGGCACATGAGCAGTTCTTC
J gene: TRBJ2-1
clone size: -
D gene: TRBD1
V gene: TRBV6-6
CDR3 length: 15

CDR3 protein: CASSLDLQGSEQFF
CDR3 DNA: TGTGCCAGCAGCTTAGACCTACAGGGAAGCGAGCAGTTCTTC
J gene: TRBJ2-1
clone size: -
D gene: -
V gene: TRBV7-9
CDR3 length: 14

CDR3 protein: CASSLSGNYNEQFF
CDR3 DNA: TGTGCCAGCAGTCTTAGCGGTAACTACAATGAGCAGTTCTTC
J gene: TRBJ2-1
clone size: -
D gene: -
V gene: TRBV11-2
CDR3 length: 14

CDR3 protein: CASSLAAGLGKNIQYF
CDR3 DNA: TGTGCCAGCAGCTTAGCGGCGGGGTTGGGCAAAAACATTCAGTACTTC
J gene: TRBJ2-4
clone size: -
D gene: -
V gene: TRBV7-2
CDR3 length: 16

CDR3 protein: CASSTTGEPYEQYF
CDR3 DNA: TGTGCCAGCTCAACGACAGGGGAGCCCTACGAGCAGTACTTC
J gene: TRBJ2-7
clone size: -
D gene: TRBD1
V gene: TRBV18
CDR3 length: 14

CDR3 protein: CASSSKRDRNTEAFF
CDR3 DNA: TGTGCCAGCAGCTCCAAGAGGGACAGGAACACTGAAGCTTTCTTT
J gene: TRBJ1-1
clone size: -
D gene: TRBD1
V gene: TRBV5-8
CDR3 length: 15

CDR3 protein: CASSVRGPNTGELFF
CDR3 DNA: TGCGCCAGCAGTGTAAGGGGGCCAAACACCGGGGAGCTGTTTTTT
J gene: TRBJ2-2
clone size: -
D gene: TRBD1
V gene: TRBV4-3
CDR3 length: 15

CDR3 protein: CASSISGSRSGNTIYF
CDR3 DNA: TGTGCCAGTAGTATTTCGGGGTCTCGCTCTGGAAACACCATATATTTT
J gene: TRBJ1-3
clone size: -
D gene: -
V gene: TRBV19
CDR3 length: 16

CDR3 protein: CASSRTVGGPYEQYF
CDR3 DNA: TGTGCCAGCAGCCGGACCGTGGGGGGACCCTACGAGCAGTACTTC
J gene: TRBJ2-7
clone size: few
D gene: -
V gene: TRBV3-1/TRBV3-2
CDR3 length: 15

CDR3 protein: CASSPGFNYGYTF
CDR3 DNA: TGTGCCAGCAGCCCGGGATTTAACTATGGCTACACCTTC
J gene: TRBJ1-2
clone size: once
D gene: -
V gene: TRBV4-2
CDR3 length: 13